One sample yielded the 27 T cell receptor beta chains listed below, sequenced in a study of CD8+ T cells in alopecia areata. Sorting of pooled cutaneous lymph node cells used CD4, CD8alpha, NKG2D, NKG2ACE and other markers. Extracted RNA was reverse transcribed into cDNA, the sequencing template. Generated by immunoSEQ multiplex PCR, the TCRdb table keeps only in-frame clones and is missing some. Recorded here are 200,000 to 300,000 clones, with no singletons, and the ten leading clones hold roughly 1.2%. The sample taken for sequencing was CD4+ T cells sorted from a lymph node. The receptors were sampled from a C3H/HeJ mouse with alopecia areata. For this strain, the MHC haplotype corresponds to H2-k.

There are a few counts of this clone. The gene symbols are mouse symbols. From the germline J gene comes the end of the CDR3, since the read stops 3 residues before it. The rearrangement joins TRBV13-1 to TRBJ1-6; D may be TRBD1 (6 bases). TRBJ1-6 is recorded as an ORF, its role being uncertain. The CDR3 sequence is 12 residues long. Per germline, CDR1 NSHNY and CDR2 SYGAGN. The V gene lost 3 bases and the J gene lost 11 bases, with 9 bases spanning the gap. The CDR3 spells CASSAQGTPLYF. The DNA read from the CDR3 is TGTGCCAGCAGTGCTCAGGGGACGCCC.

In the case of this clone: Genes and germline are mouse. The read terminates 4 residues ahead of where the CDR3 ends, so the germline J gene completes it. Other DNA sequences in this specimen translate into the identical CDR3. The chain couples TRBV31 to TRBJ2-3, with 7 bases fitting TRBD1. The CDR3 contains 14 residues. V was clipped by 1 base and J by 0 bases; unmatched bases: 1. CDR1 and CDR2 from the germline V gene are GKSSPN and SITVG. CDR3 DNA (partial): TGTGCCTGGAGTCCGGGACAGAGTGCAGAA. Translation gives CAWSPGQSAE. The whole CDR3 region reads CAWSPGQSAETLYF. Using reference TRBV31 and TRBJ2-3 for the parts outside the CDR3, the full variable domain is AQTIHQWPVAEIKAVGSPLSLGCTIKGKSSPNLYWYWQATGGTLQQLFYSITVGQVESVVQLNLSASRPKDDQFILSTEKLLLSHSGFYLCAWSPGQSAETLYFGSGTRLTVL.

Concerning this clone: Gene and germline names: mouse. Read coverage stops 4 residues before the CDR3 terminus; the germline J gene supplies the remainder. The rearrangement links TRBV31 to TRBJ2-3, with TRBD2 matching 10 bases. Germline V lookup: CDR1 GKSSPN, CDR2 SITVG. The CDR3 has 17 amino acids. V dropped 0 bases and J dropped 0; count of bases not matched to a gene: 6. The CDR3 here is CAWSLGLGGPSAETLYF. The covered CDR3 bases are TGTGCCTGGAGTCTAGGGCTGGGGGGGCCTAGTGCAGAA.

About this clone itself: Gene names refer to mouse genes. The read halts 4 residues ahead of the CDR3 end, with the missing end drawn from the germline J gene. The chain carries TRBV19 and TRBJ1-1, with D perhaps TRBD1 (6 bases). Germline V gives CDR1 FNHDT, CDR2 SITEND (reference sequence). CDR3 length equals 11 residues. Partial CDR3 DNA: TGTGCCAGCAGGGGACAAATA. As protein: CASRGQI. In full, the CDR3 is CASRGQIEVFF.

As concerns this clone: The germline and genes are mouse ones. The sequence runs out 4 residues before the end of the CDR3; the remainder is reconstructed from the germline J gene. Other DNA sequences within the sample encode an identical CDR3. V and J are TRBV5 and TRBJ2-2; perhaps TRBD2 as D (7 bases). V was trimmed by 0 bases and J by 2 bases, leaving 10 bases between them. This CDR3 is built from 16 residues. Germline CDR1 and CDR2: LGHNA and YNLKQL (reference sequence). The CDR3 loop reads CASSQERGANTGQLYF. The covered CDR3 bases are TGTGCCAGCAGCCAAGAGAGGGGGGCGAACACCGGG.

This clone was found a few times. Genes here carry mouse names. The read is 4 residues too short to cover the CDR3 end, so that end is filled in from the germline J gene. The chain is built from TRBV29 and TRBJ2-3; TRBD1 is a possible D gene (5 bases). The CDR3 sequence is 14 residues long. Germline-derived CDR1 and CDR2 are MSHET and SYDVDS. V lost 6 bases and J lost 2, with 12 bases in between. CDR3 amino acids: CASSPPTDAETLYF. The CDR3 bases that were read are TGTGCTAGCAGCCCCCCGACAGATGCAGAA.

To note about this clone: Genes and germline come from the mouse. The read terminates 4 residues ahead of where the CDR3 ends, so the germline J gene completes it. This rearrangement joins TRBV19 to TRBJ2-2; maybe TRBD1 (5 bases). The germline V and J ends were trimmed by 3 bases and 0 bases, with 9 bases remaining between them. The CDR3 has 15 residues. Germline loops: CDR1 FNHDT, CDR2 SITEND (reference sequence). The CDR3 loop reads CASSKDKSNTGQLYF. The covered CDR3 bases are TGTGCCAGCAGTAAGGACAAATCAAACACCGGG.

This clone was seen more than once but under ten times. A much larger clone sits a single nucleotide away, making a read error possible. Germline and genes here are mouse. The read halts 4 residues ahead of the CDR3 end, with the missing end drawn from the germline J gene. Other nucleotide sequences from this sample produce the same CDR3. This chain links TRBV13-1 with TRBJ2-1; no reliable D call. Germline CDR1 and CDR2: NSHNY and SYGAGN. CDR3 length: 11 residues. The sequenced CDR3 bases are TGTGCCAGCAGTGAAAGGGCT. Translated, it gives CASSERA. The whole CDR3 is CASSERAEQFF.

In the case of this clone: Genes and germline come from the mouse. Sequencing ends 4 residues short of the CDR3 end; the germline J gene provides the rest. V usage is TRBV19 and J usage is TRBJ2-5; D perhaps matches TRBD1 (6 bases). CDR1 is FNHDT, CDR2 SITEND, per germline (reference sequence). The CDR3 is 11 residues long. CDR3 DNA, as far as it was read: TGTGCCAGCACCCAGGGGGAC. This codes for CASTQGD. The entire CDR3 protein reads CASTQGDTQYF.

In the case of this clone: Genes and germline are mouse. The CDR3 end falls 3 residues outside the read, so it is completed with the germline J gene. V usage is TRBV19 and J usage is TRBJ1-6, with 7 bases lining up with TRBD1. TRBJ1-6 is an open reading frame, and its role is uncertain. The CDR3 has 15 residues. J lost 2 bases, V lost 6 bases, and 5 bases had no gene match. Looked up from germline, CDR1 is FNHDT and CDR2 is SITEND (reference sequence). The chain's CDR3 is CASTSTGTYNSPLYF. The sequenced part of the CDR3 DNA is TGTGCCAGCACCTCGACAGGGACCTATAATTCGCCC.

Only a few counts were recorded for this clone. The genes and germline here are from mouse. The read gets to within 4 residues of the CDR3 end, and the germline J gene fills in the rest. The sample carries other DNA sequences with the same CDR3. This chain connects TRBV13-2 to TRBJ2-5; TRBD2 matches at 11 bases. Per germline, CDR1 NNHNN and CDR2 SYGAGS (reference sequence). The CDR3 is 16 residues long. The V segment lost 2 bases and the J segment 0 bases; nucleotides outside the gene matches: 2. The CDR3 bases that were read are TGTGCCAGCGGTGAAGGGACTGGGGGTAACCAAGAC. Translation gives CASGEGTGGNQD. The entire CDR3 sequence reads CASGEGTGGNQDTQYF.

There are a few counts of this clone. Gene names are mouse gene names. The read falls 4 residues short of the CDR3 end, and the missing part is taken from the germline J gene. The gene calls are TRBV1 and TRBJ1-1; perhaps TRBD1 as D (6 bases). V dropped 4 bases and J dropped 0 bases, with 9 bases sitting between them. The CDR3 has 14 amino acids. In germline, CDR1 is NSQYPW, CDR2 LRSPGD (reference sequence). Here the CDR3 reads CTCSETGPNTEVFF. The sequenced part of the CDR3 DNA is TGCACCTGCAGTGAGACAGGTCCAAACACA. The whole variable domain, filled in from reference TRBV1 and TRBJ1-1, reads VTLLEQNPRWRLVPRGQAVNLRCILKNSQYPWMSWYQQDLQKQLQWLFTLRSPGDKEVKSLPGADYLATRVTDTELRLQVANMSQGRTLYCTCSETGPNTEVFFGKGTRLTVV.

This clone was seen a few times. The gene names given are mouse names. Coverage ceases 4 residues before the CDR3 finishes, and the germline J gene fills in the end. The chain combines TRBV5 with TRBJ2-2; 9 positions agree with TRBD1. Trimming cost V 4 bases and J 3 bases; bases outside gene matches: 3. Germline V gene lookup returns CDR1 LGHNA and CDR2 YNLKQL (reference sequence). The CDR3 runs 15 residues. The part of the CDR3 DNA that was read is TGTGCCAGCAGCCTGGACAGGGGTTACACCGGG. It is translated as CASSLDRGYTG. The full CDR3 is CASSLDRGYTGQLYF.

To note about this clone: Here the gene names and germline are mouse. The read halts 4 residues ahead of the CDR3 end, with the missing end drawn from the germline J gene. This same CDR3 is encoded by further DNA sequences in the sample. V and J are TRBV13-2 and TRBJ2-5, with 7 bases fitting TRBD1. Germline V gives CDR1 NNHNN, CDR2 SYGAGS (reference sequence). V gave up 3 bases and J gave up 1 base; unmatched junction bases: 2. The CDR3 contains 14 residues. The CDR3 bases that were read are TGTGCCAGCGGTGGAGGGACAGACCAAGAC. It encodes CASGGGTDQD. The complete CDR3 sequence is CASGGGTDQDTQYF.

This clone was picked up a small number of times. The genes are named according to mouse. The read stops 4 residues short of the end of the CDR3; the missing end is completed from the germline J gene. The rearrangement links TRBV19 to TRBJ2-4; 8 bases fit TRBD2. The ends lost 2 bases at V and 2 bases at J; junction bases unmatched: 4. The CDR3 consists of 15 residues. Germline assignment: CDR1 FNHDT and CDR2 SITEND (reference sequence). CDR3: CASSIPWGDQNTLYF. The covered CDR3 bases are TGTGCCAGCAGTATCCCCTGGGGGGATCAAAAC.

This clone turned up a few times. Gene and germline names: mouse. The read terminates 4 residues before the CDR3 end, so the remaining end is supplied by the germline J gene. The J gene is TRBJ2-2, the V gene TRBV31; TRBD1 matches at 8 bases. V lost 0 bases, J lost 4 bases, and 4 bases stayed unmatched. Per germline, CDR1 GKSSPN and CDR2 SITVG. CDR3 size: 15 residues. CDR3 DNA (partial): TGTGCCTGGAGTCTAGACACAGGGGGCACCGGG. Its translation: CAWSLDTGGTG. The entire CDR3 protein reads CAWSLDTGGTGQLYF.

Notes on this clone: These gene names are mouse names. The observed sequence ends 4 residues before the CDR3 terminus, with the missing tail filled in from the germline J gene. The V gene is TRBV1, the J gene TRBJ2-5; TRBD2 aligns across 9 bases. The CDR3 has 16 residues. V trimming: 1 base; J trimming: 0 bases; junction bases outside the gene matches: 2. Germline CDR1 is NSQYPW and CDR2 is LRSPGD (reference sequence). CDR3 DNA, as far as it was read: TGCACCTGCAGTGCAGCTGGGGGGGGTAACCAAGAC. Residues: CTCSAAGGGNQD. The full CDR3 reads CTCSAAGGGNQDTQYF.

The sample holds a few counts of this clone. Genes and germline come from the mouse. Read sequence stops 4 residues before the CDR3 end, and the germline J gene provides the missing end. This sample includes further DNA sequences coding for the same CDR3. The gene calls are TRBV31 and TRBJ2-2; 9 nucleotides align to TRBD2. Germline CDR1 is GKSSPN and CDR2 is SITVG. After removal of 0 bases from V and 2 bases from J, the junction contained 1 base not matched to a gene. This CDR3 spans 15 amino acids. The CDR3 is CAWSLWGGNTGQLYF. Partial CDR3 DNA: TGTGCCTGGAGTCTCTGGGGGGGGAACACCGGG.

This clone has just a few counts. Gene and germline names: mouse. Sequencing ends 4 residues short of the CDR3 end; the germline J gene provides the rest. This sequence joins TRBV19 and TRBJ1-2, with TRBD1 matching 9 bases. This CDR3 comprises 16 residues. The ends lost 5 bases at V and 3 bases at J; junction bases unmatched: 11. Germline CDR1 reads FNHDT; CDR2 reads SITEND (reference sequence). CDR3 region: CASRPLPGQGDSDYTF. The CDR3 bases that were read are TGTGCCAGCAGACCCCTCCCGGGACAGGGAGACTCC.

This clone was counted only a few times. Gene names follow the mouse nomenclature. The CDR3 goes on 4 residues after the read ends, and that part is filled in from the germline J gene. The V and J genes are TRBV5 and TRBJ2-7, with TRBD1 matching 8 bases. V dropped 2 bases and J dropped 0; count of bases not matched to a gene: 3. In germline, CDR1 is LGHNA, CDR2 YNLKQL (reference sequence). This CDR3 is built from 15 residues. The CDR3: CASSQLRGRSYEQYF. CDR3 DNA (partial): TGTGCCAGCAGCCAACTCAGGGGGCGCTCCTAT.

This clone was seen a few times. The listed genes are named as in mouse. Read data end 4 residues before the CDR3 end; the end is taken from the germline J gene. This chain links TRBV13-1 with TRBJ2-1; TRBD2 aligns across 8 bases. J was trimmed by 3 bases and V by 2 bases; bases with no gene match: 4. CDR3 size: 15 residues. Germline V CDR1 and CDR2: NSHNY, SYGAGN. CDR3 DNA, as far as it was read: TGTGCCAGCAGTGAAAAAGGGGGGGCCTATGCT. This translates into CASSEKGGAYA. The entire CDR3 protein reads CASSEKGGAYAEQFF.

For this clone: A read error may explain this, as a much larger clone is one base away. The genes and germline here are from mouse. The CDR3 extends 4 residues past the end of the read, so its final part is completed from the germline J gene. Other DNA sequences of this sample code for an identical CDR3. The J gene is TRBJ1-1, the V gene TRBV5; D gene unclear. Trimming cost V 0 bases and J 3 bases, with 5 bases left between them. CDR3 length equals 13 residues. Germline loops: CDR1 LGHNA, CDR2 YNLKQL (reference sequence). The CDR3 sequence is CASSQERDTEVFF. The sequenced CDR3 bases are TGTGCCAGCAGCCAAGAGAGGGACACA.

This clone has a handful of counts. Gene names and germline refer to mouse. The read ends 4 residues shy of where the CDR3 ends; the end is completed using the germline J gene. This sample includes further DNA sequences coding for the same CDR3. The rearrangement uses TRBV13-3 and TRBJ2-5; tentative D call: TRBD2 (6 bases). The germline V gene encodes CDR1 NNHDY and CDR2 SYVADS. This CDR3 contains 13 residues. CDR3 amino acids: CASSGLGRDTQYF. Partial CDR3 DNA: TGTGCCAGCAGTGGGCTGGGGCGAGAC. Complete variable domain (other parts from reference TRBV13-3 and TRBJ2-5): EAAVTQSPRSKVAVTGGKVTLSCHQTNNHDYMYWYRQDTGHGLRLIHYSYVADSTEKGDIPDGYKASRPSQENFSLILELASLSQTAVYFCASSGLGRDTQYFGPGTRLLVL.

This clone was seen only a few times. Gene names are mouse gene names. The CDR3 end lies 4 residues beyond the end of the read and is filled in from the germline J gene. V is TRBV13-3 and J is TRBJ2-2, with D maybe TRBD1 (5 bases). Germline values: CDR1 NNHDY, CDR2 SYVADS. V was cut by 3 bases and J by 0 bases, with 9 bases left in between. The CDR3 has 15 residues. The sequenced CDR3 bases are TGTGCCAGCAGTGGGACAAATGCAAACACCGGG. Its protein is CASSGTNANTG. The entire CDR3 protein is CASSGTNANTGQLYF. The complete variable domain, with remaining parts taken from reference TRBV13-3 and TRBJ2-2, reads EAAVTQSPRSKVAVTGGKVTLSCHQTNNHDYMYWYRQDTGHGLRLIHYSYVADSTEKGDIPDGYKASRPSQENFSLILELASLSQTAVYFCASSGTNANTGQLYFGEGSKLTVL.

Turning to this clone: Gene names are the mouse ones. With the read ending 4 residues before the CDR3 end, the germline J gene is used to fill in that end. The chain combines TRBV13-1 with TRBJ2-7, with TRBD2 matching 9 bases. Germline assignment: CDR1 NSHNY and CDR2 SYGAGN. The CDR3 contains 14 residues. The CDR3 here is CASSAMGGRYEQYF. The DNA read from the CDR3 is TGTGCCAGCAGTGCCATGGGGGGGCGTTAT.

Worth noting for this clone: Gene and germline names: mouse. The CDR3 end falls 4 residues outside the read, so it is completed with the germline J gene. The V and J genes are TRBV19 and TRBJ2-7; 10 bases match TRBD2. Per the germline V gene, CDR1 is FNHDT and CDR2 is SITEND (reference sequence). CDR3 length: 15 residues. V was clipped by 4 bases and J by 0 bases; unmatched bases: 4. The CDR3 sequence: CASSHRLGGSYEQYF. The CDR3 DNA, read in part, is TGTGCCAGCAGTCATCGACTGGGGGGCTCCTAT.

This clone occurred many times. Gene names follow the mouse nomenclature. The missing CDR3 end, 3 residues past where the read stops, is filled in from the germline J gene. The sample carries other DNA sequences with the same CDR3. The chain has TRBV1 and TRBJ1-6; no firm D call. TRBJ1-6 is an ORF, with its function uncertain. V lost 0 bases, J lost 0 bases, and 3 bases lay in between. There are 15 residues in the CDR3. CDR1 and CDR2 (germline): NSQYPW, LRSPGD (reference sequence). The CDR3 region is CTCSADNSYNSPLYF. The CDR3 bases that were read are TGCACCTGCAGTGCAGACAATTCCTATAATTCGCCC.